This T cell receptor (beta chain) is from a study of tumor-infiltrating lymphocytes in primary liver carcinoma. Notes on this clonotype: At one end the junction does not follow the germline gene, possibly because of a read error.

The CDR3 totals 15 residues. CDR1 is SEHNR and CDR2 is FQNEAQ in the germline V gene (reference sequence). The template, around 520 ng total RNA, yielded TCR beta cDNA made with a constant-region primer. Slightly modified ARM-PCR with three nested multiplex PCR rounds yielded TCR beta libraries. Use of TRBV1-TRBV30 forward primers with a C-beta reverse primer characterized the first two PCR rounds, which lasted roughly 9 cycles each. Each CDR3 protein gets one entry after TCRdb re-called the multiplex PCR reads with MiXCR. The table records tens of thousands of distinct CDR3 sequences, more than 60% of them present only once. Between roughly 18 and 30 mg of unsorted bulk tissue served as the source from which RNA and DNA were co-extracted.

The V call is TRBV7-9, the J call TRBJ1-1; 8 nucleotides line up with TRBD1. This sequence originates from a man aged 35 to 55 with primary liver carcinoma and hepatitis B virus infection. The sequenced sample was tumor-adjacent normal liver tissue. As DNA, the CDR3 is TGTGCTAGCAGCTTAGAAGTAGACAGGGGCTCTAAAGTTTTCTTT. Residues: CASSLEVDRGSKVFF.